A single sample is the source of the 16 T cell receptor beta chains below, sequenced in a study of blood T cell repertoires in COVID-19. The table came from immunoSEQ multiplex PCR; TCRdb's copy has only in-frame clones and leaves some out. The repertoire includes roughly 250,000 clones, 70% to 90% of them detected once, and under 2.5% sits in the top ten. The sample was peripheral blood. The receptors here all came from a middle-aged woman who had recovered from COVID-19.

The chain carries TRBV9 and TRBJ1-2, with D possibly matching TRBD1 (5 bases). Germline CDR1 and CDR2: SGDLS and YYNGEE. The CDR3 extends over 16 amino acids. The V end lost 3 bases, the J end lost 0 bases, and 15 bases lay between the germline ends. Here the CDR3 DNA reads TGTGCCAGCAGCGCAGAAAGGGGCAATACTAACTATGGCTACACCTTC. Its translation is CASSAERGNTNYGYTF. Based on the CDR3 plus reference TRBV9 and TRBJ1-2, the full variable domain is DSGVTQTPKHLITATGQRVTLRCSPRSGDLSVYWYQQSLDQGLQFLIQYYNGEERAKGNILERFSAQQFPDLHSELNLSSLELGDSALYFCASSAERGNTNYGYTFGSGTRLTVV.

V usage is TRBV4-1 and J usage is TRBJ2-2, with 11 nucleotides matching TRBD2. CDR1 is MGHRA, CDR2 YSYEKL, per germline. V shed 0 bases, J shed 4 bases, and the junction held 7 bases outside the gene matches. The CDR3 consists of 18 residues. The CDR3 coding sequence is TGCGCCAGCAGCCAAGATGCCCTAGCGGGGGGCAGCACCGGGGAGCTGTTTTTT. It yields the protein CASSQDALAGGSTGELFF.

CDR3 loop: CATSGGKRESLSGELFF. DNA of the CDR3: TGTGCCACCAGCGGGGGTAAGCGGGAGTCCCTCTCCGGGGAGCTGTTTTTT. The genes are TRBV15 and TRBJ2-2; 8 nucleotides agree with TRBD2. The CDR3 has 17 amino acids. Germline loops: CDR1 LNHNV, CDR2 YYDKDF (reference sequence). V gave up 5 bases and J gave up 6 bases; unmatched junction bases: 14. Drawing the rest from reference TRBV15 and TRBJ2-2, the complete variable domain is DAMVIQNPRYQVTQFGKPVTLSCSQTLNHNVMYWYQQKSSQAPKLLFHYYDKDFNNEADTPDNFQSRRPNTSFCFLDIRSPGLGDTAMYLCATSGGKRESLSGELFFGEGSRLTVL.

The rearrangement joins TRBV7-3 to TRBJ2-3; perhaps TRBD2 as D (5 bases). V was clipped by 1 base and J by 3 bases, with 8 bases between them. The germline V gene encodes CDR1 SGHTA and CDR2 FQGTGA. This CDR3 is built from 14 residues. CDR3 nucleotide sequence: TGTGCCAGCAGCTTAATCCGGGGTACAGATACGCAGTATTTT. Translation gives CASSLIRGTDTQYF.

In DNA form, the CDR3 reads TGTGCCAGCAGAACAGGGGTTATTGAGCAGTTCTTC. Its protein product is CASRTGVIEQFF. The V and J genes are TRBV6-5 and TRBJ2-1; TRBD1 matches at 7 bases. The CDR3 sequence is 12 residues long. CDR1 is MNHEY, CDR2 SVGAGI, per germline. The V segment lost 6 bases and the J segment 9 bases; nucleotides outside the gene matches: 5.

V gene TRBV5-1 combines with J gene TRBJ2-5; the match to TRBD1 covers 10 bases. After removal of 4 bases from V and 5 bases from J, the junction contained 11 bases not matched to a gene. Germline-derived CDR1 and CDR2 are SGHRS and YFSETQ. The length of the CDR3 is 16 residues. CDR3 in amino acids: CASSDPTGTGAETQYF. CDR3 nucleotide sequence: TGCGCCAGCAGCGACCCGACCGGGACAGGGGCGGAGACCCAGTACTTC.

DNA of the CDR3: TGTGCCAGCAGCTTAGACCTAGCGGGTGGGAACACAGATACGCAGTATTTT. It yields the protein CASSLDLAGGNTDTQYF. The chain is built from TRBV7-2 and TRBJ2-3, with TRBD2 matching 8 bases. Germline V gene lookup returns CDR1 SGHTA and CDR2 FQGNSA. V lost 1 base, J lost 2 bases, and 8 bases stayed unmatched. This CDR3 has 17 amino acids.

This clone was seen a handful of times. Written as DNA, the CDR3 is TGTGCCAGCAGCTTAGGGGCAGGGGGAAGGAATCAGCCCCAGCATTTT. It codes for CASSLGAGGRNQPQHF. The chain couples TRBV7-2 to TRBJ1-5, with TRBD1 matching 7 bases. This CDR3 has 16 residues. The V and J ends lost 1 base and 4 bases, in that order; junction bases with no gene match: 7. The germline V gene has CDR1 SGHTA and CDR2 FQGNSA.

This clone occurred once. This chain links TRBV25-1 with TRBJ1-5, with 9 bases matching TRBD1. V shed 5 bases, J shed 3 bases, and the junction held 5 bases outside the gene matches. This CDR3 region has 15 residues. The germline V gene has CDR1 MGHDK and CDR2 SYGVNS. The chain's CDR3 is CASSSGQGNNQPQHF. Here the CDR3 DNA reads TGTGCCAGCAGTTCGGGACAGGGAAACAATCAGCCCCAGCATTTT.

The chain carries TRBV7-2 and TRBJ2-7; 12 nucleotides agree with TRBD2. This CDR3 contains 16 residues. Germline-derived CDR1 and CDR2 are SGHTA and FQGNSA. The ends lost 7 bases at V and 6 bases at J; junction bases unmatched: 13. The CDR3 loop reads CASKPGTSGSFREQYF. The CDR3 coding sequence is TGTGCCAGCAAACCCGGGACTAGCGGGTCTTTCCGCGAGCAGTACTTC.

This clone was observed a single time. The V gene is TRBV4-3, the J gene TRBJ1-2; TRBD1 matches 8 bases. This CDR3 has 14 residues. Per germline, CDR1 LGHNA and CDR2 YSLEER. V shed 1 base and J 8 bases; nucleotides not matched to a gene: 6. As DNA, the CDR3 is TGCGCCAGCAGCCAAGGACAGGGGTTGCGAGGCTACACCTTC. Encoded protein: CASSQGQGLRGYTF.

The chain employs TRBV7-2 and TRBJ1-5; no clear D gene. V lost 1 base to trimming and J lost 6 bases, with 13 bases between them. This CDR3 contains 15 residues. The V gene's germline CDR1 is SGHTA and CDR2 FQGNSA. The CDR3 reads CASSLDGGKGQPQHF. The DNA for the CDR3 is TGTGCCAGCAGCTTAGATGGAGGGAAGGGTCAGCCCCAGCATTTT.

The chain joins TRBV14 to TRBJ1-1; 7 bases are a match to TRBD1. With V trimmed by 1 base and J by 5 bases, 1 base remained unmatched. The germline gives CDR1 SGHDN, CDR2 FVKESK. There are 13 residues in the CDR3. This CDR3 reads CASSQVQGTEAFF. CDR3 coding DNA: TGTGCCAGCAGCCAAGTACAGGGGACTGAAGCTTTCTTT.

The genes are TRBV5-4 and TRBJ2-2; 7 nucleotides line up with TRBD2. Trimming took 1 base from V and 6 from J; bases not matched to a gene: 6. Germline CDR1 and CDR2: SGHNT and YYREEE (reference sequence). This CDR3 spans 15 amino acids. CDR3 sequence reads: CASSLIPGGAGELFF. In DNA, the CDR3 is TGTGCCAGCAGCTTGATTCCGGGGGGAGCCGGGGAGCTGTTTTTT. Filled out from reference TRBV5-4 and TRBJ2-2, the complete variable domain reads ETGVTQSPTHLIKTRGQQVTLRCSSQSGHNTVSWYQQALGQGPQFIFQYYREEENGRGNFPPRFSGLQFPNYSSELNVNALELDDSALYLCASSLIPGGAGELFFGEGSRLTVL.

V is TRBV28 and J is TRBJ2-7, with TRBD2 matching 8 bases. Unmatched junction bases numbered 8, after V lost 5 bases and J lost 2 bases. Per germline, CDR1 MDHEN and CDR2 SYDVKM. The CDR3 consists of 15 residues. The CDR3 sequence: CASSPAGVRTYEQYF. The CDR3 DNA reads TGTGCCAGCAGTCCAGCGGGGGTGAGGACCTACGAGCAGTACTTC. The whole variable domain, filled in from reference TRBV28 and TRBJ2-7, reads DVKVTQSSRYLVKRTGEKVFLECVQDMDHENMFWYRQDPGLGLRLIYFSYDVKMKEKGDIPEGYSVSREKKERFSLILESASTNQTSMYLCASSPAGVRTYEQYFGPGTRLTVT.

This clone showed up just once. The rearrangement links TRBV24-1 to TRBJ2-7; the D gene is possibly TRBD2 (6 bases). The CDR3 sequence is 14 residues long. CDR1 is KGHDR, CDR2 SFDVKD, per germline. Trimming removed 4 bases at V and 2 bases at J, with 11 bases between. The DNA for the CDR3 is TGTGCCACCAGTGAGGGCGGGGAAACCTACGAGCAGTACTTC. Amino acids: CATSEGGETYEQYF.